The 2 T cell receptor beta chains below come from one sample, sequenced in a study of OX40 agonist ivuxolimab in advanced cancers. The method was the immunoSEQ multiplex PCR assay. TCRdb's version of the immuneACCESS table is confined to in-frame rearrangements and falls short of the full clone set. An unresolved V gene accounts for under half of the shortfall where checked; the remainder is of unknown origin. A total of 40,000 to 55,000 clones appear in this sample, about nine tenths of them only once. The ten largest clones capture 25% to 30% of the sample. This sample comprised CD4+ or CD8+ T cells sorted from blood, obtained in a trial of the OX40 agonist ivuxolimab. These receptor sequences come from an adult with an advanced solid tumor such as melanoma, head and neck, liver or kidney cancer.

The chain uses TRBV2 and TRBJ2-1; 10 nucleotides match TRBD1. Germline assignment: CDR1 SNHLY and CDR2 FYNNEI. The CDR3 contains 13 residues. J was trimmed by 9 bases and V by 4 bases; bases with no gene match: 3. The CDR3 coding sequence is TGTGCCAGCAGTGGGGACAGGGGTTTTGAGCAGTTCTTC. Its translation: CASSGDRGFEQFF.

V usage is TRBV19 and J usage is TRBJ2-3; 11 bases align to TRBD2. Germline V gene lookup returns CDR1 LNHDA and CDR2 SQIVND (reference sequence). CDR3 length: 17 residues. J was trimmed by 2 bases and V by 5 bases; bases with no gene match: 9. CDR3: CASSFSATSGATDTQYF. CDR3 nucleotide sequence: TGTGCCAGTAGTTTCTCCGCGACTAGCGGGGCCACAGATACGCAGTATTTT.